A selection of T cell receptor beta chains follows, all from one sample in a study of shared clonotypes between healthy human individuals. Repertoires were generated with immunoSEQ multiplex PCR, while TCRdb's copy carries only in-frame clones and drops some. The table includes 2,100,000 or so clones, more than 90% detected once. Sequenced sample: naive CD4+ T cells sorted from blood. The receptors shown here come from a man aged 18 to 29 in good health. Both conserved end residues are part of each CDR3. A D gene is named only where the DNA matches it firmly. Some rows mark clone size as missing; the rest say once, few, many or name a class of expanded clone.

len: 13; v_gene: TRBV6-5; j_gene: TRBJ1-4; abundance: -; d_gene: -; CDR3aa: CASSNRRAEKLFF; CDR3nt: TGTGCCAGCAGTAACCGACGGGCCGAAAAACTGTTTTTT
len: 12; v_gene: TRBV5-4; j_gene: TRBJ1-6; abundance: once; d_gene: -; CDR3aa: CASSAPDSPLHF; CDR3nt: TGTGCCAGCAGCGCCCCGGATTCACCCCTCCACTTT
len: 14; v_gene: TRBV5-1; j_gene: TRBJ1-5; abundance: -; d_gene: -; CDR3aa: CASSLGPTGEPQHF; CDR3nt: TGCGCCAGCAGCTTGGGGCCGACCGGGGAGCCCCAGCATTTT
len: 12; v_gene: TRBV5-6; j_gene: TRBJ2-1; abundance: once; d_gene: -; CDR3aa: CASSYLTNEQFF; CDR3nt: TGTGCCAGCAGCTACCTAACGAATGAGCAGTTCTTC
len: 13; v_gene: TRBV6-6; j_gene: TRBJ1-6; abundance: -; d_gene: TRBD1; CDR3aa: CASSRRTGESVHF; CDR3nt: TGTGCCAGCAGTCGGAGGACAGGGGAGTCCGTCCACTTT
len: 15; v_gene: TRBV7-2; j_gene: TRBJ1-5; abundance: -; d_gene: -; CDR3aa: CASSLGRVGNQPQHF; CDR3nt: TGTGCCAGCAGCTTAGGCAGGGTGGGCAATCAGCCCCAGCATTTT
len: 17; v_gene: TRBV19; j_gene: TRBJ1-1; abundance: -; d_gene: TRBD1; CDR3aa: CASSLGIRQGVNTEAFF; CDR3nt: TGTGCCAGTAGTTTGGGGATCCGACAGGGAGTGAACACTGAAGCTTTCTTT
len: 15; v_gene: TRBV18; j_gene: TRBJ1-3; abundance: -; d_gene: TRBD1; CDR3aa: CASSQGTGQGNTIYF; CDR3nt: TGTGCCAGCTCACAGGGGACAGGGCAAGGAAACACCATATATTTT
len: 15; v_gene: TRBV6-1; j_gene: TRBJ2-3; abundance: -; d_gene: -; CDR3aa: CASSLVGAMTDTQYF; CDR3nt: TGTGCCAGCAGTTTGGTGGGGGCGATGACAGATACGCAGTATTTT
len: 14; v_gene: TRBV7-2; j_gene: TRBJ2-2; abundance: -; d_gene: -; CDR3aa: CASSGTGWAGELFF; CDR3nt: TGTGCCAGCAGCGGTACAGGGTGGGCCGGGGAGCTGTTTTTT
len: 13; v_gene: TRBV19; j_gene: TRBJ1-5; abundance: -; d_gene: -; CDR3aa: CASSTGENQPQHF; CDR3nt: TGTGCCAGTAGTACAGGGGAGAATCAGCCCCAGCATTTT
len: 14; v_gene: TRBV30; j_gene: TRBJ2-7; abundance: -; d_gene: TRBD1; CDR3aa: CAWTETGTGDEQYF; CDR3nt: TGTGCCTGGACGGAAACCGGGACAGGGGACGAGCAGTACTTC
len: 18; v_gene: TRBV27; j_gene: TRBJ2-5; abundance: once; d_gene: TRBD2; CDR3aa: CASRAGTSGRVGQETQYF; CDR3nt: TGTGCCAGCAGGGCCGGGACTAGCGGGAGAGTGGGACAAGAGACCCAGTACTTC
len: 15; v_gene: TRBV7-9; j_gene: TRBJ2-3; abundance: -; d_gene: TRBD2; CDR3aa: CASSFISGGTDTQYF; CDR3nt: TGTGCCAGCAGCTTTATCAGCGGGGGCACAGATACGCAGTATTTT
len: 15; v_gene: TRBV7-9; j_gene: TRBJ2-3; abundance: -; d_gene: TRBD2; CDR3aa: CASSRLAGVADTQYF; CDR3nt: TGTGCCAGCAGCCGACTAGCGGGGGTAGCAGATACGCAGTATTTT
len: 15; v_gene: TRBV5-1; j_gene: TRBJ2-5; abundance: -; d_gene: -; CDR3aa: CASSLERSKGETQYF; CDR3nt: TGCGCCAGCAGCTTGGAGAGGTCAAAAGGGGAGACCCAGTACTTC
len: 12; v_gene: TRBV30; j_gene: TRBJ1-2; abundance: -; d_gene: -; CDR3aa: CAWSGGDYGYTF; CDR3nt: TGTGCCTGGAGTGGCGGGGACTATGGCTACACCTTC
len: 14; v_gene: TRBV10-3; j_gene: TRBJ1-1; abundance: -; d_gene: -; CDR3aa: CAIAGEQMNTEAFF; CDR3nt: TGTGCCATCGCGGGGGAACAAATGAACACTGAAGCTTTCTTT
len: 13; v_gene: TRBV19; j_gene: TRBJ2-5; abundance: -; d_gene: TRBD1; CDR3aa: CATGTGTIETQYF; CDR3nt: TGTGCCACCGGGACAGGGACGATTGAGACCCAGTACTTC
len: 14; v_gene: TRBV2; j_gene: TRBJ1-6; abundance: -; d_gene: -; CDR3aa: CASKVGTVAGPLHF; CDR3nt: TGTGCCAGCAAAGTAGGGACGGTCGCCGGACCCCTCCACTTT
len: 18; v_gene: TRBV10-3; j_gene: TRBJ2-1; abundance: -; d_gene: TRBD2; CDR3aa: CAISDWTSGGVSYNEQFF; CDR3nt: TGTGCCATCAGTGATTGGACTAGCGGGGGAGTATCCTACAATGAGCAGTTCTTC
len: 16; v_gene: TRBV10-3; j_gene: TRBJ2-3; abundance: -; d_gene: TRBD1; CDR3aa: CAISEGQGSGTDTQYF; CDR3nt: TGTGCCATCAGTGAAGGACAGGGGTCGGGGACAGATACGCAGTATTTT
len: 16; v_gene: TRBV19; j_gene: TRBJ2-3; abundance: -; d_gene: TRBD1; CDR3aa: CASSIGRGRGTDTQYF; CDR3nt: TGTGCCAGTAGTATCGGCAGGGGGCGAGGGACAGATACGCAGTATTTT
len: 14; v_gene: TRBV18; j_gene: TRBJ2-5; abundance: -; d_gene: -; CDR3aa: CASSPLPSGETQYF; CDR3nt: TGTGCCAGCTCACCACTCCCCTCTGGAGAGACCCAGTACTTC
len: 16; v_gene: TRBV27; j_gene: TRBJ2-5; abundance: -; d_gene: TRBD2; CDR3aa: CASSLSRLAGQETQYF; CDR3nt: TGTGCCAGCAGTTTATCCCGACTAGCGGGGCAAGAGACCCAGTACTTC